This T cell receptor (beta chain) derives from a study of T cells in women clearing cervical HPV infection. Study information: Controls were women whose single incident HPV16 infection cleared within 12 months without precancer or cancer.

The method was immunoSEQ multiplex PCR; TCRdb's version includes in-frame clones alone and lacks a portion of them. The sample's table shows some 40,000 clones. Sequencing used blood buffy coat. This receptor was taken from a woman between 18 and 70 years old with a cervical HPV16 infection that either progressed to CIN3+ or cleared (not recorded which).

CDR3 DNA, as far as it was read: TGTGCCAGCAGCTTAGGCAGCGGGCCCGAAGGGACA. It specifies CASSLGSGPEGT. The whole CDR3 protein reads CASSLGSGPEGTAFF. The chain recombines TRBV7-7 with TRBJ1-1; a weak D match, TRBD1 (5 bases). The read halts 3 residues ahead of the CDR3 end, with the missing end drawn from the germline J gene. Germline V CDR1 and CDR2: SSHAT, FNYEAQ (reference sequence). The CDR3 sequence is 15 residues long.